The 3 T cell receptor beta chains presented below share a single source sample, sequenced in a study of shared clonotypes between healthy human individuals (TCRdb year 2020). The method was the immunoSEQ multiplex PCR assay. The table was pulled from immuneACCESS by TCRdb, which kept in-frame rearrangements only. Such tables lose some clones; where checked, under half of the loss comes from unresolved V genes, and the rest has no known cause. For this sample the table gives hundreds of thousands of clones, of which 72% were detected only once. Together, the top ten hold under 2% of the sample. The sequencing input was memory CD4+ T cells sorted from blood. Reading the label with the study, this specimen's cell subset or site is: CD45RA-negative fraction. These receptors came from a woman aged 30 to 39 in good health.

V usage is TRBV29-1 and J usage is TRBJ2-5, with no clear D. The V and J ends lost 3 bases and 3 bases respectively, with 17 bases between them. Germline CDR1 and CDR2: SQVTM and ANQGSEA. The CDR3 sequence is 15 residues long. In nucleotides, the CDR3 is TGCAGCGTTGAGACCCTGACTTGGGCGAAAGAGACCCAGTACTTC. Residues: CSVETLTWAKETQYF.

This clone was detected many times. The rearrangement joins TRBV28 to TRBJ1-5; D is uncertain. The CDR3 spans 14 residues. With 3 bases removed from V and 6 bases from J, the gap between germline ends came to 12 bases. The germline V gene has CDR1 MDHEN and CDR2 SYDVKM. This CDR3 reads CASSFKLGSQPQHF. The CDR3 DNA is TGTGCCAGCAGTTTTAAGCTAGGGAGTCAGCCCCAGCATTTT.

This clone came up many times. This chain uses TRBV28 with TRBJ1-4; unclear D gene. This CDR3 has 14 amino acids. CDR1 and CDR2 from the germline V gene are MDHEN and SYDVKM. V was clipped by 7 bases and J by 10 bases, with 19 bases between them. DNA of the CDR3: TGTGCCAGCACCCCCCCCGGACTCAGTGGAAAACTGTTTTTT. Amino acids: CASTPPGLSGKLFF.